This T cell receptor (beta chain) stems from a study of blood T cell repertoires in COVID-19. About the study: COVID-19 samples from acute and convalescent phases originated in the United States, Italy and Spain. T cells, B-cell-depleted T cells, or PBMCs provided the cDNA or gDNA that served as material.

J lost 6 bases, V lost 5 bases, and 8 bases had no gene match. The CDR3 covers 15 residues. Germline CDR1 is SGHAT and CDR2 is FQNNGV. Generated by immunoSEQ multiplex PCR, the TCRdb table keeps only in-frame clones and is missing some. Of roughly 200,000 clones detected, about 80% appear once; the ten largest clones hold approximately 4%. Sequencing used peripheral blood. The sequence was collected from a man aged 45-65 years with active or convalescent COVID-19. The chain carries TRBV11-2 and TRBJ2-1; 9 bases align to TRBD1. CDR3: CASSPQQGALNEQFF. The CDR3 region has the DNA TGTGCCAGCAGCCCTCAACAGGGGGCCCTCAATGAGCAGTTCTTC.